Each of the 2 T cell receptor beta chains below was sequenced from the same sample in a study of cytomegalovirus exposure and HLA in healthy donors. PCR used 60 Vbeta primers and 13 Jbeta primers. The table came from immunoSEQ multiplex PCR; TCRdb's copy has only in-frame clones and leaves some out. The data hold about 180,000 clones, with about 80% observed a single time. Source material: PBMCs. These receptor sequences come from a man aged 30-40 years in good health and CMV-seropositive.

The CDR3 here is CASRSDRGFGNQPQHF. CDR3 in DNA: TGTGCCAGTAGATCGGACAGGGGATTTGGCAATCAGCCCCAGCATTTT. The genes are TRBV19 and TRBJ1-5; 9 nucleotides match TRBD1. This CDR3 region has 16 residues. Losses at the gene ends were 6 bases for V and 2 bases for J; bases not matched to a gene: 8. Germline loops: CDR1 LNHDA, CDR2 SQIVND (reference sequence). Supplemented by reference TRBV19 and TRBJ1-5, the full variable domain reads DGGITQSPKYLFRKEGQNVTLSCEQNLNHDAMYWYRQDPGQGLRLIYYSQIVNDFQKGDIAEGYSVSREKKESFPLTVTSAQKNPTAFYLCASRSDRGFGNQPQHFGDGTRLSIL.

V and J are TRBV6-5 and TRBJ2-5, with a possible D match to TRBD2 (6 bases). Near its end, the DNA agrees better with TRBJ2-7, so the J call may be wrong. The CDR3 is 14 residues long. Germline V gives CDR1 MNHEY, CDR2 SVGAGI. The CDR3 protein is CASRPGVGSYEQYF. CDR3 in DNA: TGTGCCAGCAGACCGGGAGTGGGCTCCTACGAGCAGTACTTC.